This T cell receptor (beta chain) is drawn from a study of cytomegalovirus exposure and HLA in healthy donors. Overall study findings and caveats: Because they were indistinguishable, some V segments, including TRBV6-2 and TRBV6-3, were excluded.

As to this clone: Its cognate antigen is unknown.

Primers: 60 Vbeta forward and 13 Jbeta reverse. The table came from immunoSEQ multiplex PCR; TCRdb's copy has only in-frame clones and leaves some out. The table lists about 120,000 clones, about 75% of them singletons. The germline V and J ends were trimmed by 0 bases and 6 bases, with 20 bases remaining between them. The CDR3 totals 18 residues. The germline gives CDR1 SEHNR, CDR2 FQNEAQ (reference sequence). This sequence originates from a woman between 40 and 55 years old in good health and CMV-seropositive. The chain combines TRBV7-9 with TRBJ1-4, with D tentatively TRBD1 (6 bases). The sequenced sample was PBMCs. The CDR3 sequence: CASSLAWGQRRADEKLFF. The DNA for the CDR3 is TGTGCCAGCAGCTTAGCTTGGGGGCAACGACGGGCAGATGAAAAACTGTTTTTT.